These T cell receptor beta chains were read from a single sample in a study of blood T cell repertoires in COVID-19. The method was immunoSEQ multiplex PCR; TCRdb's version includes in-frame clones alone and lacks a portion of them. The table has about 440,000 clones, 70% to 90% seen once. Sample: PBMCs or T cells enriched from blood (not recorded which). These TCRs come from a woman aged 18-29 years with acute COVID-19. The CDR3 runs from the conserved cysteine through the conserved F or W. A D gene is named only where the DNA matches it firmly. Clone size appears in some rows only: once, few, many, or a class for an expanded clone.

j_call,clone_size,d_call,v_call,cdr3_aa,cdr3_nt
TRBJ2-5,once,TRBD2,TRBV6-5,CASSSTSGQETQYF,TGTGCCAGCAGTTCGACTAGCGGCCAAGAGACCCAGTACTTC
TRBJ1-4,.,.,TRBV7-9,CASSLSGTNEKLFF,TGTGCCAGCAGTCTATCAGGGACTAATGAAAAACTGTTTTTT
TRBJ1-6,.,TRBD1,TRBV6-5,CASSSEDRGLSPLHF,TGTGCCAGCAGTTCTGAGGACAGGGGGCTTTCACCCCTCCACTTT
TRBJ2-1,.,.,TRBV12-3/TRBV12-4,CASSLSRTEQFF,TGTGCCAGCAGTTTAAGCCGCACCGAGCAGTTCTTC
TRBJ2-1,.,TRBD2,TRBV4-1,CASSQAPVAGVSHEQFF,TGCGCCAGCAGCCAAGCCCCCGTAGCGGGAGTTTCCCATGAGCAGTTCTTC
TRBJ2-3,.,.,TRBV9,CASSWSSGSTDTQYF,TGTGCCAGCAGCTGGTCGAGCGGAAGCACAGATACGCAGTATTTT
TRBJ2-5,.,TRBD2,TRBV2,CASRGVGRETQYF,TGTGCCAGCCGGGGGGTAGGGAGAGAGACCCAGTACTTC
TRBJ1-1,.,.,TRBV5-4,CASSSAGVNTEAFF,TGTGCCAGCAGCTCGGCGGGAGTGAACACTGAAGCTTTCTTT
TRBJ2-7,.,TRBD1,TRBV3-1/TRBV3-2,CASSNRDRWGGEQYF,TGTGCCAGCAGCAACCGGGACAGATGGGGCGGCGAGCAGTACTTC
TRBJ2-7,.,TRBD1,TRBV5-4,CASSLGQQGPWEYEQYF,TGTGCCAGCAGCTTGGGCCAACAGGGGCCTTGGGAATACGAGCAGTACTTC
TRBJ1-6,.,TRBD1,TRBV9,CASSVGHLGQGNSPLHF,TGTGCCAGCAGCGTAGGCCACCTGGGACAGGGTAATTCACCCCTCCACTTT
TRBJ2-1,.,.,TRBV27,CASRDRYSSYNEQFF,TGTGCCAGCAGAGACAGGTATAGCTCCTACAATGAGCAGTTCTTC
TRBJ2-3,.,.,TRBV27,CASMSQGWGIGTDTQYF,TGTGCCAGCATGAGTCAGGGGTGGGGTATCGGCACAGATACGCAGTATTTT
TRBJ2-1,.,TRBD2,TRBV5-4,CASGGVYNEQFF,TGTGCCAGCGGGGGGGTGTACAATGAGCAGTTCTTC
TRBJ2-5,.,TRBD2,TRBV4-1,CASSQVGAGGKETQYF,TGCGCCAGCAGCCAAGTCGGCGCGGGAGGTAAAGAGACCCAGTACTTC
TRBJ2-5,.,TRBD1,TRBV5-1,CASSSGQGWETQYF,TGCGCCAGCAGCTCAGGACAGGGGTGGGAGACCCAGTACTTC
TRBJ2-7,.,.,TRBV9,CASNPGPEPYEQYF,TGTGCCAGCAACCCTGGGCCGGAACCCTACGAGCAGTACTTC
TRBJ2-7,.,.,TRBV4-3,CASSQAPLQGFDEQYF,TGCGCCAGCAGCCAGGCTCCACTGCAGGGTTTTGACGAGCAGTACTTC
TRBJ1-6,.,TRBD1,TRBV15,CASEVTGGPPMNSPLHF,TGTGCCTCCGAGGTTACAGGGGGACCCCCGATGAATTCACCCCTCCACTTT
TRBJ2-5,.,.,TRBV5-6,CASSLKTGRQETQYF,TGTGCCAGCAGCTTGAAAACAGGGCGACAAGAGACCCAGTACTTC
TRBJ2-7,many,TRBD1,TRBV27,CASRRTGGAYEQYF,TGTGCCAGCAGGAGGACAGGGGGTGCCTACGAGCAGTACTTC
TRBJ1-4,few,.,TRBV10-1,CASSESYKLFF,TGCGCCAGCAGTGAGTCGTATAAACTGTTTTTT
TRBJ1-6,.,TRBD1,TRBV28,CASTSQGAKGSPLHF,TGTGCCAGCACCTCTCAGGGGGCAAAAGGTTCACCCCTCCACTTT
TRBJ1-1,.,.,TRBV6-5,CASTYRHTGNTEAFF,TGTGCCAGCACCTATAGACACACAGGGAACACTGAAGCTTTCTTT
TRBJ2-3,.,TRBD1,TRBV6-6,CASSRRDSASTDTQYF,TGTGCCAGCAGTCGAAGGGACAGTGCTAGCACAGATACGCAGTATTTT
TRBJ2-3,.,.,TRBV27,CASSLRTANYTQYF,TGTGCCAGCAGTTTAAGGACAGCTAATTATACGCAGTATTTT
TRBJ1-5,.,TRBD1,TRBV6-5,CASTGTGGNQPQHF,TGTGCCAGCACCGGGACAGGTGGCAATCAGCCCCAGCATTTT
TRBJ2-2,.,TRBD2,TRBV5-4,CASISSGANTGELFF,TGTGCCAGCATCTCTAGCGGGGCGAACACCGGGGAGCTGTTTTTT
TRBJ1-1,.,.,TRBV12-3/TRBV12-4,CASSHGVDEAFF,TGTGCCAGCAGCCACGGGGTAGATGAAGCTTTCTTT
TRBJ2-1,.,TRBD2,TRBV13,CASSIGLAQYNEQFF,TGTGCCAGCAGCATTGGACTAGCCCAATACAATGAGCAGTTCTTC
TRBJ1-5,.,.,TRBV16,CASSQSGVRSGQPQHF,TGTGCCAGCAGCCAATCCGGGGTCAGGTCGGGTCAGCCCCAGCATTTT
TRBJ2-3,.,TRBD1,TRBV5-1,CASADRYQTDTQYF,TGCGCCAGCGCGGACAGGTACCAAACAGATACGCAGTATTTT
TRBJ2-7,.,.,TRBV5-4,CASSSQDGEQYF,TGTGCCAGCAGCTCACAGGACGGCGAGCAGTACTTC
TRBJ2-7,.,.,TRBV7-2,CASSKDSTYEQYF,TGTGCCAGCAGCAAGGACAGTACCTACGAGCAGTACTTC
TRBJ1-1,.,.,TRBV5-1,CASSPARTNTEAFF,TGCGCCAGCAGCCCCGCTCGGACTAACACTGAAGCTTTCTTT
TRBJ1-2,.,TRBD1,TRBV6-5,CASTRQGLNYGYTF,TGTGCCAGCACGAGACAGGGGCTCAACTATGGCTACACCTTC
TRBJ2-3,.,TRBD2,TRBV19,CASSFSGGDTDTQYF,TGTGCCAGTAGTTTCAGCGGGGGGGACACAGATACGCAGTATTTT
TRBJ1-1,.,TRBD1,TRBV6-5,CASSRRQGMNTEAFF,TGTGCCAGCAGCCGCAGACAGGGCATGAACACTGAAGCTTTCTTT
TRBJ1-1,few,.,TRBV19,CASSMSQRSNTEAFF,TGTGCCAGTAGTATGTCCCAGAGGTCGAACACTGAAGCTTTCTTT
TRBJ1-5,.,TRBD1,TRBV4-1,CASSRTGTANQPQHF,TGCGCCAGCAGCCGAACCGGGACAGCTAATCAGCCCCAGCATTTT
TRBJ2-7,.,TRBD1,TRBV4-1,CASSLQTGSNEQYF,TGCGCCAGCAGCCTACAGACAGGGTCTAACGAGCAGTACTTC
TRBJ2-5,.,TRBD1,TRBV6-5,CASSWGTEETQYF,TGTGCCAGCAGTTGGGGGACAGAAGAGACCCAGTACTTC
TRBJ2-7,few,.,TRBV29-1,CSVEFSSYEQYF,TGCAGCGTTGAGTTCAGCTCCTACGAGCAGTACTTC
TRBJ1-5,.,TRBD1,TRBV7-8,CASSPTGVQPQHF,TGTGCCAGCAGCCCTACAGGGGTACAGCCCCAGCATTTT
TRBJ1-5,.,.,TRBV9,CASSKGGAYSNQPQHF,TGTGCCAGCAGCAAAGGGGGGGCATATAGCAATCAGCCCCAGCATTTT
TRBJ1-2,.,TRBD1,TRBV19,CASSMQGTDYGYTF,TGTGCCAGTAGTATGCAAGGGACAGACTATGGCTACACCTTC
TRBJ1-2,.,TRBD1,TRBV29-1,CSVVRGQGDYGYTF,TGCAGCGTCGTGCGAGGACAGGGGGACTATGGCTACACCTTC
TRBJ2-3,.,.,TRBV7-8,CASSPPVPDTQYF,TGTGCCAGCAGCCCCCCGGTTCCAGATACGCAGTATTTT
TRBJ2-5,.,.,TRBV19,CASSPRQDATQYF,TGTGCTTCTTCCCCTCGACAGGACGCGACCCAGTACTTC
TRBJ2-2,.,TRBD2,TRBV27,CATQVGGYTGELFF,TGTGCCACCCAGGTCGGGGGGTATACCGGGGAGCTGTTTTTT
TRBJ1-5,few,.,TRBV9,CASSVDDSSNQPQHF,TGTGCCAGCAGCGTAGATGACAGTAGCAATCAGCCCCAGCATTTT
TRBJ2-1,.,TRBD2,TRBV19,CASSSRLAGDNEQFF,TGTGCCAGTAGTAGTAGGCTAGCGGGAGACAATGAGCAGTTCTTC
TRBJ1-1,once,.,TRBV9,CASSVGSLNTEAFF,TGTGCCAGCAGCGTCGGTAGCTTGAACACTGAAGCTTTCTTT
TRBJ2-1,.,TRBD2,TRBV5-5,CASSSKTSGRINEQFF,TGTGCCAGCAGCTCTAAGACTAGCGGGAGGATTAATGAGCAGTTCTTC
TRBJ2-7,.,TRBD2,TRBV13,CASSSSVTGGPYEQYF,TGTGCCAGCAGCTCCTCGGTTACGGGAGGGCCTTACGAGCAGTACTTC
TRBJ2-7,.,.,TRBV27,CASSATSSYEQYF,TGTGCCAGCAGTGCAACTAGCTCCTACGAGCAGTACTTC
TRBJ2-5,once,TRBD1,TRBV18,CASSPRFTTGQETQYF,TGTGCCAGCTCACCCCGATTTACGACAGGGCAAGAGACCCAGTACTTC
TRBJ2-7,.,TRBD2,TRBV5-6,CASSSGLVYEQYF,TGTGCCAGCAGTTCTGGACTAGTTTACGAGCAGTACTTC
TRBJ2-7,.,TRBD1,TRBV4-2,CASSQSQGEYEQYF,TGTGCCAGCAGCCAATCCCAGGGGGAGTACGAGCAGTACTTC